This T cell receptor beta chain was captured by sequencing in a study of blood T cells in healthy people across ages. After removal of 4 bases from V and 1 base from J, the junction contained 11 bases not matched to a gene. Germline V gene sequence: CDR1 SGHTA, CDR2 FQGTGA. The CDR3 is 17 residues long. Combining a sample-barcoded 5' primer with a J-beta primer mix, a second PCR ran for roughly 6 to 11 cycles. A single record per CDR3 protein comes from TCRdb applying MiXCR to the 5' RACE reads. The table has roughly 790,000 distinct CDR3 sequences, around 40% seen once. The rearrangement links TRBV7-3 to TRBJ2-3, with TRBD2 identical over 7 bases. The receptor was isolated from a woman aged 55-75 years in good health. The specimen sequenced was blood. Here the CDR3 DNA reads TGTGCCAGCAGCTACGTGCCGGGACTAACCCGCACAGATACGCAGTATTTT. It yields the protein CASSYVPGLTRTDTQYF.